This T cell receptor beta chain was retrieved from a study of radiotherapy plus CTLA-4 blockade in lung cancer. The study's findings and limits: An expansion of tumor-derived TCR clones occurred in blood after radiotherapy plus ipilimumab.

This CDR3 region has 17 residues. V was trimmed by 5 bases and J by 3 bases, leaving 21 bases between them. In germline, CDR1 is SGHVS, CDR2 FQNEAQ. Some clones are missing from TCRdb's copy, which holds only in-frame ones; the method was immunoSEQ multiplex PCR. The data hold about 39,000 clones, with roughly 79% observed a single time. In this sample, this clone turned up once. No antigen is known for it. It was focal radiation plus CTLA-4 blockade with ipilimumab that patients with chemo-refractory metastatic non-small-cell lung cancer received. The source was peripheral blood, collected from a patient treated with radiotherapy plus ipilimumab. The receptor was isolated from a human donor with non-small cell lung cancer that progressed on radiotherapy plus ipilimumab. The chain combines TRBV7-8 with TRBJ2-3; a weak D match, TRBD2 (6 bases). The CDR3 region has the DNA TGTGCCAGCAGCCAAAGGTTCTCGGGAGAGGAGACAGATACGCAGTATTTT. Translation: CASSQRFSGEETDTQYF.